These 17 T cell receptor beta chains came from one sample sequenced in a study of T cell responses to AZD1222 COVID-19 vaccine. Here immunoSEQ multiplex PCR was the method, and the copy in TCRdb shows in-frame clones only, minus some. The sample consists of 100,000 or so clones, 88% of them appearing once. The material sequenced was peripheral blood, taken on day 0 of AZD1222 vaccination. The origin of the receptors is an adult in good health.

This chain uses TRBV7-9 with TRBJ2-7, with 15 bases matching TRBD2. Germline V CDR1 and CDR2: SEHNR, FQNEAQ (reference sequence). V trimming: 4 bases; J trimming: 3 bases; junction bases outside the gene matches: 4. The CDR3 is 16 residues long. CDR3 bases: TGTGCCAGCAGCTCCGGACTAGCGGGGGGGCTCTACGAGCAGTACTTC. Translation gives CASSSGLAGGLYEQYF.

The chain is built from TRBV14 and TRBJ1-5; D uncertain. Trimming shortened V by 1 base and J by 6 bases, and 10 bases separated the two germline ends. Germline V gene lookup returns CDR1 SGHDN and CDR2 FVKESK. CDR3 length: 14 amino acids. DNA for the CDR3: TGTGCCAGCAGCCAAGCGGGATATCGTCAGCCCCAGCATTTT. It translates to CASSQAGYRQPQHF. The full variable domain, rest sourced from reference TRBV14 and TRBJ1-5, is EAGVTQFPSHSVIEKGQTVTLRCDPISGHDNLYWYRRVMGKEIKFLLHFVKESKQDESGMPNNRFLAERTGGTYSTLKVQPAELEDSGVYFCASSQAGYRQPQHFGDGTRLSIL.

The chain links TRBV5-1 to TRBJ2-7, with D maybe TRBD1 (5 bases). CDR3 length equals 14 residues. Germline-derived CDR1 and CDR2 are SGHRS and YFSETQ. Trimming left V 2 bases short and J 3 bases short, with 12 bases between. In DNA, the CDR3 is TGCGCCAGCAGCTTAATGACAGAGAGCTACGAGCAGTACTTC. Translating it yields CASSLMTESYEQYF.

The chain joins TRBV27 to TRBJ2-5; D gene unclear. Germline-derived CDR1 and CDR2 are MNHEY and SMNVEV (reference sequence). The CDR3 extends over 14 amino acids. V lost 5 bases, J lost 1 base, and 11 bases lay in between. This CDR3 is CASSKIVGQETQYF. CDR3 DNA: TGTGCCAGCAGTAAAATAGTGGGCCAAGAGACCCAGTACTTC.

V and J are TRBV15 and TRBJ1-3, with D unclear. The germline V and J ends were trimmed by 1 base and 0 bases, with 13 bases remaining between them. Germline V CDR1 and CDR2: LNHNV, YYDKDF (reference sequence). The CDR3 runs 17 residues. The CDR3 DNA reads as TGTGCCACCAGCAGAGTGTTACAGCAGAGCTCTGGAAACACCATATATTTT. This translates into CATSRVLQQSSGNTIYF.

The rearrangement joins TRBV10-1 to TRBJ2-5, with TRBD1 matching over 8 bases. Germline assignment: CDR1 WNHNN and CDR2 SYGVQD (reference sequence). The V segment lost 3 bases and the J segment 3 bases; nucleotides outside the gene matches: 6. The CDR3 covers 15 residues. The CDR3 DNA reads TGCGCCAGCAGTGACCCAAAGACAGGGGAAGAGACCCAGTACTTC. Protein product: CASSDPKTGEETQYF.

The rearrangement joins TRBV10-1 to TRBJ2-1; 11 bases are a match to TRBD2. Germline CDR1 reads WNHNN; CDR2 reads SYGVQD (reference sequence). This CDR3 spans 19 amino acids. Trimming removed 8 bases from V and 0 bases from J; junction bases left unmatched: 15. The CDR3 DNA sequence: TGCGCCAGCGCAAAGAGAAGACTAGCGGGGAAAAGCTCCTACAATGAGCAGTTCTTC. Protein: CASAKRRLAGKSSYNEQFF.

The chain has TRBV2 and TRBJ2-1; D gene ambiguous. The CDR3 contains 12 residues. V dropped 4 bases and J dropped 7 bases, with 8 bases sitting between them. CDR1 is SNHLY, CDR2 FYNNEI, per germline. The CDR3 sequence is CASSGDQNEQFF. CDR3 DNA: TGTGCCAGCAGTGGAGATCAGAATGAGCAGTTCTTC.

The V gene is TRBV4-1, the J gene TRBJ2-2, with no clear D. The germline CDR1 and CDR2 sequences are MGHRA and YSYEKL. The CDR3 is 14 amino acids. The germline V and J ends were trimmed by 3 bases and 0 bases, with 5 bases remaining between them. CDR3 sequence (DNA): TGCGCCAGCAGCCACTCTGCGAACACCGGGGAGCTGTTTTTT. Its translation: CASSHSANTGELFF.

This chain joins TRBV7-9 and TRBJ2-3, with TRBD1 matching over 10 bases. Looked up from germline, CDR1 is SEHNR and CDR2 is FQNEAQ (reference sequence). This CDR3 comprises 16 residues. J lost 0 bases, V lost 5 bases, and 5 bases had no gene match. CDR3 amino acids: CASSLRQGASTDTQYF. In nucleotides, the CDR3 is TGTGCCAGCAGCCTCCGACAGGGGGCAAGCACAGATACGCAGTATTTT.

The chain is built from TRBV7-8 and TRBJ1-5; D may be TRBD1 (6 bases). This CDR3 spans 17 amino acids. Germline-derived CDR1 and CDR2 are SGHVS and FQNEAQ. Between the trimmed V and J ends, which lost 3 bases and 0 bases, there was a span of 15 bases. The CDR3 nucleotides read TGTGCCAGCAGCTTGGGACATCGGCAATATAGCAATCAGCCCCAGCATTTT. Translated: CASSLGHRQYSNQPQHF.

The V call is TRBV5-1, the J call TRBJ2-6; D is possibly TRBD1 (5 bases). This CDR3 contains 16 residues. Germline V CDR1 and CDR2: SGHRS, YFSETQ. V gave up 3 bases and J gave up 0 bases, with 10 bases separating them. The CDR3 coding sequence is TGCGCCAGCAGCTCCCGACAGAGCTCTGGGGCCAACGTCCTGACTTTC. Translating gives CASSSRQSSGANVLTF.

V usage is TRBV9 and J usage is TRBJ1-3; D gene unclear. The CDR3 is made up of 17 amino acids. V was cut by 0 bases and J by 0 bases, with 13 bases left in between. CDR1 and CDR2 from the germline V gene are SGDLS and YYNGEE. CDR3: CASSVEARSDSGNTIYF. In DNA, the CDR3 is TGTGCCAGCAGCGTAGAGGCTAGGTCCGACTCTGGAAACACCATATATTTT.

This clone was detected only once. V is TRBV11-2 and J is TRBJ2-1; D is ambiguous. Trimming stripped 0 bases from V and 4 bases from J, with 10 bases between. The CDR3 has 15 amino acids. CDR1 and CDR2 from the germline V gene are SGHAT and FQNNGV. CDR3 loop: CASSLDLSLYNEQFF. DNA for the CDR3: TGTGCCAGCAGCTTAGATCTGTCACTTTACAATGAGCAGTTCTTC.

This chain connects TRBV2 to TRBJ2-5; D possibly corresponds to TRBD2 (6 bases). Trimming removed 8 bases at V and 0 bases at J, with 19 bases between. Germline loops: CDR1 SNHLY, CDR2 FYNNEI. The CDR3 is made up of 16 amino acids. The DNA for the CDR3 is TGTGCCAGCCGTTTCTCGCCGTCGGGAGACCAAGAGACCCAGTACTTC. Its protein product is CASRFSPSGDQETQYF.

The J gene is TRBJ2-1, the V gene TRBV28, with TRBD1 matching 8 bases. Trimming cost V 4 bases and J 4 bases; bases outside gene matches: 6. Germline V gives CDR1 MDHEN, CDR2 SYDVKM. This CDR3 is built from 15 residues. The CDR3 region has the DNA TGTGCCAGCAGTTCCCCGACAGGGGTGTACAATGAGCAGTTCTTC. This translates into CASSSPTGVYNEQFF.

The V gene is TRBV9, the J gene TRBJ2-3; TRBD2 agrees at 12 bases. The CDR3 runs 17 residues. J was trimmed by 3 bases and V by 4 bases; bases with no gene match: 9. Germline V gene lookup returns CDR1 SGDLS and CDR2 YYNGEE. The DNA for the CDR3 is TGTGCCAGCAGCCTAGGACTAGCGGGGTCGGTGACAGATACGCAGTATTTT. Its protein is CASSLGLAGSVTDTQYF.